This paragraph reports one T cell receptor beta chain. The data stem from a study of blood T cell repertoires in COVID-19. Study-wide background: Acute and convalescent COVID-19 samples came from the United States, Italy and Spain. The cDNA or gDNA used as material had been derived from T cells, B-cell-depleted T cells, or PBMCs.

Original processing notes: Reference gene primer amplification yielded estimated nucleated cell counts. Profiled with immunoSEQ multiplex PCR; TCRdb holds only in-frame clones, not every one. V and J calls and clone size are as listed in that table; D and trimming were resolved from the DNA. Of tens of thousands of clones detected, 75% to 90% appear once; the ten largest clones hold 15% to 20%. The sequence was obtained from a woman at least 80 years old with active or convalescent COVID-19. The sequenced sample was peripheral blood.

This CDR3 reads CASSRNLGTSGSDEQFF. CDR3 nucleotides: TGTGCCAGCAGCCGTAACCTTGGGACTAGCGGGAGCGATGAGCAGTTCTTC. The J gene is TRBJ2-1, the V gene TRBV11-3; 14 bases agree with TRBD2. The CDR3 has 17 residues. CDR1 and CDR2 (germline): SGHNT, YENEEA. The junction had 11 bases not matched to a gene; V was cut back by 5 bases and J by 8 bases.